The 9 T cell receptor beta chains below were found in one sample sequenced in a study of blood T cell repertoires in COVID-19. Produced via immunoSEQ multiplex PCR; TCRdb's table is partial and in-frame only. The sample consists of 21,000 or so clones, about nine tenths of them appearing once. The specimen was peripheral blood. The receptors were sampled from a man aged 50-59 years with active COVID-19.

The chain carries TRBV29-1 and TRBJ1-1; TRBD1 might be the D (5 bases). Trimming pared 4 bases from V and 4 bases from J, leaving 13 bases between. The CDR3 consists of 13 residues. CDR1 SQVTM and CDR2 ANQGSEA come from the germline V gene. As DNA, the CDR3 is TGCAGCGTTGCAGGGCGGTTTGGCACTGAAGCTTTCTTT. Encoded protein: CSVAGRFGTEAFF.

The chain is built from TRBV9 and TRBJ2-2; 9 nucleotides line up with TRBD1. The germline CDR1 and CDR2 sequences are SGDLS and YYNGEE. The J segment lost 1 base and the V segment lost 3 bases, leaving 4 bases of the junction unmatched. This CDR3 has 16 residues. The CDR3 region is CASSAQGARNTGELFF. DNA of the CDR3: TGTGCCAGCAGCGCACAGGGGGCTAGGAACACCGGGGAGCTGTTTTTT.

The J gene is TRBJ2-3, the V gene TRBV7-2; 9 nucleotides match TRBD2. The V segment lost 2 bases and the J segment 4 bases; nucleotides outside the gene matches: 7. The length of the CDR3 is 16 residues. From germline, CDR1 is SGHTA and CDR2 FQGNSA. This CDR3 reads CASSLRRGGFADTQYF. CDR3 sequence (DNA): TGTGCCAGCAGCTTAAGGCGGGGGGGATTCGCAGATACGCAGTATTTT.

The chain links TRBV10-3 to TRBJ1-5; TRBD1 matches 11 bases. This CDR3 region has 16 residues. CDR1 is ENHRY, CDR2 SYGVKD, per germline. The V segment lost 2 bases and the J segment 7 bases; nucleotides outside the gene matches: 7. CDR3: CAISEGGTGGGQPQHF. The CDR3 region has the DNA TGTGCCATCAGTGAGGGCGGGACAGGGGGAGGGCAGCCCCAGCATTTT.

This rearrangement joins TRBV4-3 to TRBJ1-2; 10 bases fit TRBD1. The CDR3 runs to 14 residues. The germline CDR1 and CDR2 sequences are LGHNA and YSLEER. The junction had 3 bases not matched to a gene; V was cut back by 1 base and J by 7 bases. CDR3 coding DNA: TGCGCCAGCAGCCAAGGGACAGGGGGACGTGGCTACACCTTC. Protein: CASSQGTGGRGYTF.

The chain combines TRBV3-1 (or the pseudogene TRBV3-2) with TRBJ2-7, with 8 nucleotides matching TRBD1. The CDR3 runs to 12 residues. Losses at the gene ends were 5 bases for V and 7 bases for J; bases not matched to a gene: 4. Germline-derived CDR1 and CDR2 are LGHDT and YNNKEL (reference sequence). CDR3 region: CASSNTGGEQYF. In nucleotides, the CDR3 is TGTGCCAGCAGCAACACAGGGGGAGAGCAGTACTTC.

This clone was observed a handful of times. This chain uses TRBV6-5 with TRBJ1-5; no clear D. The CDR3 sequence is 14 residues long. The germline CDR1 and CDR2 sequences are MNHEY and SVGAGI. V gave up 5 bases and J gave up 4 bases, with 12 bases separating them. Here the CDR3 reads CASSIAGSNQPQHF. In DNA, the CDR3 is TGTGCCAGCAGTATTGCAGGTAGTAATCAGCCCCAGCATTTT.

The chain is built from TRBV2 and TRBJ1-6; D perhaps matches TRBD1 (6 bases). The V and J ends lost 7 bases and 2 bases respectively, with 9 bases between them. The CDR3 is made up of 14 amino acids. From germline, CDR1 is SNHLY and CDR2 FYNNEI. The DNA for the CDR3 is TGTGCCAGCATCGACAGGCCCTATAATTCACCCCTCCACTTT. Translated, it gives CASIDRPYNSPLHF. The full variable domain, completed using reference TRBV2 and TRBJ1-6, is EPEVTQTPSHQVTQMGQEVILRCVPISNHLYFYWYRQILGQKVEFLVSFYNNEISEKSEIFDDQFSVERPDGSNFTLKIRSTKLEDSAMYFCASIDRPYNSPLHFGNGTRLTVT.

This clone was counted once. V gene TRBV24-1 combines with J gene TRBJ1-3, with D unresolved. V lost 6 bases, J lost 0 bases, and 11 bases lay in between. The germline V gene encodes CDR1 KGHDR and CDR2 SFDVKD. The CDR3 extends over 15 amino acids. CDR3 sequence reads: CATSPPNGSGNTIYF. The CDR3 DNA follows: TGTGCCACCAGTCCCCCGAACGGCTCTGGAAACACCATATATTTT.